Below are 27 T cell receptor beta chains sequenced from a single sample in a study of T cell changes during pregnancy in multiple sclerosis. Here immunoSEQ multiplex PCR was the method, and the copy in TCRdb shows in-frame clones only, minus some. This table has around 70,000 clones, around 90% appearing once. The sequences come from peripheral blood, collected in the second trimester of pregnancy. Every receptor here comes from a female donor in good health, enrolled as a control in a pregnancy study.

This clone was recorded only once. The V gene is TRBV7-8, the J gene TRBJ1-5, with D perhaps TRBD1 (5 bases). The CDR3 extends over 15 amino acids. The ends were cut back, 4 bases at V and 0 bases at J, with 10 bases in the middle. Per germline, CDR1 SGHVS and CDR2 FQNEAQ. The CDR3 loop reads CASSSTEYSNQPQHF. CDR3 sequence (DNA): TGTGCCAGCAGCTCGACAGAATATAGCAATCAGCCCCAGCATTTT.

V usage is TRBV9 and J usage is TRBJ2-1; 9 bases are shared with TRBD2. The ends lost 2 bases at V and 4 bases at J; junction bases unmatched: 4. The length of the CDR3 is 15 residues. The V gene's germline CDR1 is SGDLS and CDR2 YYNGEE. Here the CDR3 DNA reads TGTGCCAGCAGCGTTGGGCTAGCGGGGTACAATGAGCAGTTCTTC. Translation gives CASSVGLAGYNEQFF.

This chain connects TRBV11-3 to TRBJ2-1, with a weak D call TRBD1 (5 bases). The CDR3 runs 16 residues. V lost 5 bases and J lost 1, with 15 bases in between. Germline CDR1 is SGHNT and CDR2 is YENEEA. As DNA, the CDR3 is TGTGCCAGCAGCCCCATTCGACAGTCATCCTACAATGAGCAGTTCTTC. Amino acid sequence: CASSPIRQSSYNEQFF. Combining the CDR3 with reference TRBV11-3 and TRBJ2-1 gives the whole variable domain EAGVVQSPRYKIIEKKQPVAFWCNPISGHNTLYWYLQNLGQGPELLIRYENEEAVDDSQLPKDRFSAERLKGVDSTLKIQPAELGDSAVYLCASSPIRQSSYNEQFFGPGTRLTVL.

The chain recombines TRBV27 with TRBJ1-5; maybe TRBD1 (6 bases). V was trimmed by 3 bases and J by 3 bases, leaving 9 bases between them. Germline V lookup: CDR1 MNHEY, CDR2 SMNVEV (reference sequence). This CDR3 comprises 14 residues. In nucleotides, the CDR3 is TGTGCCAGCAGTTTTGGGGGGGCCAATCAGCCCCAGCATTTT. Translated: CASSFGGANQPQHF.

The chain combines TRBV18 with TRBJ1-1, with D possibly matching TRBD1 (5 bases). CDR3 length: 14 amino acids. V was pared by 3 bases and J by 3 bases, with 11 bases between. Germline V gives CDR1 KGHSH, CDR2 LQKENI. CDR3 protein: CASSPRVIDTEAFF. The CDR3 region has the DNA TGTGCCAGCTCACCCAGGGTAATTGACACTGAAGCTTTCTTT.

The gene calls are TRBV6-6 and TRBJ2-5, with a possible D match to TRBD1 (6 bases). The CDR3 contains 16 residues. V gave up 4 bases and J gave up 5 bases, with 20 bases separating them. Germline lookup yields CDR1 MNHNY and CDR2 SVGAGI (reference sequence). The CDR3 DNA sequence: TGTGCCAGCAGTTCGGCAGGGGCCCTAAGGTTGGAGACCCAGTACTTC. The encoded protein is CASSSAGALRLETQYF.

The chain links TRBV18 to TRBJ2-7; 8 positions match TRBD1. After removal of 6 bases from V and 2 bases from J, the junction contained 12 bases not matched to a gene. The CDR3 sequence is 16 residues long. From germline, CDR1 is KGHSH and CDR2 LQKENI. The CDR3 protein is CASSVMGQVTTYEQYF. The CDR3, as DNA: TGTGCCAGCTCCGTCATGGGACAGGTCACTACCTACGAGCAGTACTTC. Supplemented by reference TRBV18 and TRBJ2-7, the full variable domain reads NAGVMQNPRHLVRRRGQEARLRCSPMKGHSHVYWYRQLPEEGLKFMVYLQKENIIDESGMPKERFSAEFPKEGPSILRIQQVVRGDSAAYFCASSVMGQVTTYEQYFGPGTRLTVT.

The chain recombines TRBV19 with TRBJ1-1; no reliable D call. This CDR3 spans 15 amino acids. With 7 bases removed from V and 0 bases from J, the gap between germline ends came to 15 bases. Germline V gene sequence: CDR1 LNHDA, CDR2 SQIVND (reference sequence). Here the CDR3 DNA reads TGTGCCAGTATCTATAGTGACACCCTGAACACTGAAGCTTTCTTT. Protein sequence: CASIYSDTLNTEAFF.

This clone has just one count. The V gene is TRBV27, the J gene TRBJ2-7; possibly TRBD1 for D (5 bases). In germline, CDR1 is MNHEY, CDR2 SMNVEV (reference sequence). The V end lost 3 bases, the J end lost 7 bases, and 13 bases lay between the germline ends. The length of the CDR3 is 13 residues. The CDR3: CASSFPGMGEQYF. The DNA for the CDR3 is TGTGCCAGCAGTTTTCCAGGGATGGGAGAGCAGTACTTC.

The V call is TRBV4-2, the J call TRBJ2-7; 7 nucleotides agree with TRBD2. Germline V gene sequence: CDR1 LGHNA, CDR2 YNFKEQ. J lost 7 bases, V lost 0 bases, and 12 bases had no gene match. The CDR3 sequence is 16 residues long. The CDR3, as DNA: TGTGCCAGCAGCCAAGAAGCTAGCGGAGCCATTAATGAGCAGTACTTC. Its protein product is CASSQEASGAINEQYF.

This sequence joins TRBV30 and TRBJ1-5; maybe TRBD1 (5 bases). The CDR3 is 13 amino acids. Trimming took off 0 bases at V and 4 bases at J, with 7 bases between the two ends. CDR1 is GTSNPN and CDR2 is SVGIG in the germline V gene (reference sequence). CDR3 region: CAWSVQGNQPQHF. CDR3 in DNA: TGTGCCTGGAGTGTTCAGGGAAATCAGCCCCAGCATTTT. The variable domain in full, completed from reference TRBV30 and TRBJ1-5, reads SQTIHQWPATLVQPVGSPLSLECTVEGTSNPNLYWYRQAAGRGLQLLFYSVGIGQISSEVPQNLSASRPQDRQFILSSKKLLLSDSGFYLCAWSVQGNQPQHFGDGTRLSIL.

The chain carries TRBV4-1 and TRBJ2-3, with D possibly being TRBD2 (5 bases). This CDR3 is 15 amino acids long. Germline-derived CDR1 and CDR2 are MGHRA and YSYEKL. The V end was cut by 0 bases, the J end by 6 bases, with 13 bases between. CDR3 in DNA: TGCGCCAGCAGCCAAGACTGGCGGGCCCAGGATACGCAGTATTTT. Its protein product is CASSQDWRAQDTQYF.

The CDR3 nucleotides read TGTGCCAGTAGCCTCGGACAGGGTAACTATGGCTACACCTTC. Residues: CASSLGQGNYGYTF. This rearrangement joins TRBV19 to TRBJ1-2; TRBD1 aligns across 8 bases. The CDR3 has 14 residues. V was clipped by 6 bases and J by 1 base; unmatched bases: 4. Per the germline V gene, CDR1 is LNHDA and CDR2 is SQIVND (reference sequence).

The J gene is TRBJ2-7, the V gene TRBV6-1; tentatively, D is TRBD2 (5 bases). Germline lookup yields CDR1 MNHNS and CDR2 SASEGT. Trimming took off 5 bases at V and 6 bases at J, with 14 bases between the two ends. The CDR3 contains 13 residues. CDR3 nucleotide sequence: TGTGCCAGCAGTCCACTGACTACCGGCGAGCAGTACTTC. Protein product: CASSPLTTGEQYF.

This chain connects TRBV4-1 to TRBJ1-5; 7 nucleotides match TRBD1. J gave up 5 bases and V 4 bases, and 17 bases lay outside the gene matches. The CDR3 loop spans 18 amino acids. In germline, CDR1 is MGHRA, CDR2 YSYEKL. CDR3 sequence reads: CASSPHVLQGRGDQPQHF. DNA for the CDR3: TGCGCCAGCAGCCCTCATGTTTTGCAGGGCAGGGGGGATCAGCCCCAGCATTTT.

The CDR3 reads CASSLGGDQETQYF. CDR3 nucleotides: TGTGCCAGCAGCTTGGGCGGGGACCAAGAGACCCAGTACTTC. The genes are TRBV7-3 and TRBJ2-5; tentatively, D is TRBD2 (6 bases). Germline loops: CDR1 SGHTA, CDR2 FQGTGA. The CDR3 is 14 amino acids. Trimming pared 3 bases from V and 0 bases from J, leaving 8 bases between.

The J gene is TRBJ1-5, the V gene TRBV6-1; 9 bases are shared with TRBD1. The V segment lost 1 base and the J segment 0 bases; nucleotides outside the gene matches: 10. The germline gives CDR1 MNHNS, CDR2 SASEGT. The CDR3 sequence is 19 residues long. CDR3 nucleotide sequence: TGTGCCAGCAGTGAAGTAGGGACAGGGAGGGGGTATAGCAATCAGCCCCAGCATTTT. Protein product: CASSEVGTGRGYSNQPQHF.

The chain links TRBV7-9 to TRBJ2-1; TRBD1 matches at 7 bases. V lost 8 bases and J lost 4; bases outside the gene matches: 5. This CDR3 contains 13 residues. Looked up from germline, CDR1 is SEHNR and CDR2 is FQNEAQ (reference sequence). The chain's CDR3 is CASSDRQYNEQFF. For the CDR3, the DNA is TGTGCCAGCTCGGACAGGCAATACAATGAGCAGTTCTTC.

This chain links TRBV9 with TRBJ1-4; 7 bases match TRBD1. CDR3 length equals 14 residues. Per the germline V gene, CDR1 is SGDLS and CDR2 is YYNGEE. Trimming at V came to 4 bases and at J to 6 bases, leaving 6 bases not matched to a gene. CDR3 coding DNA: TGTGCCAGCAGCACGGCAGGGGGGCATGAAAAACTGTTTTTT. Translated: CASSTAGGHEKLFF.

CDR3 DNA: TGTGCCAGCAGTTACGCCAGTGCGAACACTGAAGCTTTCTTT. Its translation: CASSYASANTEAFF. This chain joins TRBV6-5 and TRBJ1-1, with D hard to call. Germline assignment: CDR1 MNHEY and CDR2 SVGAGI. This CDR3 has 14 amino acids. Trimming removed 2 bases at V and 1 base at J, with 8 bases between.

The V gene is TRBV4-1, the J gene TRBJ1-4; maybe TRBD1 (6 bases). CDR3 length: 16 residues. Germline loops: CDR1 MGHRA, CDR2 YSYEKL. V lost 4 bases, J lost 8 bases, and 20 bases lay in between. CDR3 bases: TGCGCCAGCAGCCCTTTAGGAGCCAGGGGCTGGGAAAAACTGTTTTTT. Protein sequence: CASSPLGARGWEKLFF.

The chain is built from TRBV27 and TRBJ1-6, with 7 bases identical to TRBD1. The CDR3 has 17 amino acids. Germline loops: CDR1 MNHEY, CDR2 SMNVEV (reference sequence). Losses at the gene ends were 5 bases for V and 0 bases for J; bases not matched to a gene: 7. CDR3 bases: TGTGCCAGCAGTCCGGTAGGGACAGACTCCTATAATTCACCCCTCCACTTT. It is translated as CASSPVGTDSYNSPLHF.

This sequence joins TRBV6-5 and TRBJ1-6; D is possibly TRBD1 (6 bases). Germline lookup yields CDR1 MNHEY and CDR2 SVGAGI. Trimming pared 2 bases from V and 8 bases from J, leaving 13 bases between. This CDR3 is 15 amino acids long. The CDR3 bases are TGTGCCAGCAGTTACGTCTGGGGGCGGGATTCACCCCTCCACTTT. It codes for CASSYVWGRDSPLHF.

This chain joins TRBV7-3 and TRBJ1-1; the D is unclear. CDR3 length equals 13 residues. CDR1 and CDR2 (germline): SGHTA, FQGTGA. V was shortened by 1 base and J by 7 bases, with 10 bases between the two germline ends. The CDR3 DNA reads TGTGCCAGCAGCTTAAGCCCCCCTAGTGAAGCTTTCTTT. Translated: CASSLSPPSEAFF. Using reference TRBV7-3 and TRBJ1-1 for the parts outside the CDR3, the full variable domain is GAGVSQTPSNKVTEKGKYVELRCDPISGHTALYWYRQSLGQGPEFLIYFQGTGAADDSGLPNDRFFAVRPEGSVSTLKIQRTERGDSAVYLCASSLSPPSEAFFGQGTRLTVV.

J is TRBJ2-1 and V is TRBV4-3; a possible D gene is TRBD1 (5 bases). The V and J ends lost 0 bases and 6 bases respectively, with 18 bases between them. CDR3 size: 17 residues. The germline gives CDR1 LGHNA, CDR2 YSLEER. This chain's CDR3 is CASSQEFWQGRVNEQFF. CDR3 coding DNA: TGCGCCAGCAGCCAAGAATTTTGGCAGGGTAGGGTCAATGAGCAGTTCTTC.

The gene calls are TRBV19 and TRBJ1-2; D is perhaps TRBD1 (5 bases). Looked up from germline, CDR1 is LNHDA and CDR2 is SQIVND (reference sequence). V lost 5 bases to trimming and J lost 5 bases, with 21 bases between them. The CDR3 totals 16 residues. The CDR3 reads CASSANPKGGAYGYTF. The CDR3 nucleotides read TGTGCCAGTAGTGCAAACCCCAAAGGTGGGGCGTATGGCTACACCTTC.

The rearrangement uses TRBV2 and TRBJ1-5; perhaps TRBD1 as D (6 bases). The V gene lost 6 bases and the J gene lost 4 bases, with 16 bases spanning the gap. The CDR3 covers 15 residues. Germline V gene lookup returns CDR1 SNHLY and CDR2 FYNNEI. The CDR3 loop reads CASSRQARMNQPQHF. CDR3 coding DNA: TGTGCCAGCAGCCGACAGGCCCGTATGAATCAGCCCCAGCATTTT.